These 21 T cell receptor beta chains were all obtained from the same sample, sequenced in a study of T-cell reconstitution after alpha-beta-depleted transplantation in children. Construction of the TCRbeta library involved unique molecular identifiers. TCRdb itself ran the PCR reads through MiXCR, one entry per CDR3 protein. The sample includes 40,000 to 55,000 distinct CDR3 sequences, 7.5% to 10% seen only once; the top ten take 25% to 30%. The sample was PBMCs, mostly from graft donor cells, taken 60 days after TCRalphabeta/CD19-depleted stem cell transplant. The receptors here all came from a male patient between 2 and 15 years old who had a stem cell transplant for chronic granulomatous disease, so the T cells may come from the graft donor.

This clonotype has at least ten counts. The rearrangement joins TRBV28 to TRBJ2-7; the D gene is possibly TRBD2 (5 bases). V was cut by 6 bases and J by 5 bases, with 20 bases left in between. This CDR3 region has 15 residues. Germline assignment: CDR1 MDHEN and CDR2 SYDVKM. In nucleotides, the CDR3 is TGTGCCAGCAGCCCAACTATTAGGAGGCTTCACGAGCAGTACTTC. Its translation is CASSPTIRRLHEQYF.

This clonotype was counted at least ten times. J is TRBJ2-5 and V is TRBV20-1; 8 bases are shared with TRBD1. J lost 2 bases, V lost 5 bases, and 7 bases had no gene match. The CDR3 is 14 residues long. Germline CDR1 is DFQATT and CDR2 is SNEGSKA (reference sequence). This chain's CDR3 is CSALDREVQETQYF. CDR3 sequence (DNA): TGCAGTGCTTTGGACAGGGAGGTTCAAGAGACCCAGTACTTC.

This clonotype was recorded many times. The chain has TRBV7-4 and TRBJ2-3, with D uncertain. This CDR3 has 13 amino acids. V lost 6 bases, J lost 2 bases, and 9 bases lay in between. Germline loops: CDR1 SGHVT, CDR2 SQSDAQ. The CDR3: CASRGSYTDTQYF. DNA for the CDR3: TGTGCCAGCAGGGGAAGCTACACAGATACGCAGTATTTT.

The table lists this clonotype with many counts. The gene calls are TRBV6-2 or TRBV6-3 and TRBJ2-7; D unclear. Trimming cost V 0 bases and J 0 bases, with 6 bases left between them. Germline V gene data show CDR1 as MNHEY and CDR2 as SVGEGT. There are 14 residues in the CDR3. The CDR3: CASSYSRTSYEQYF. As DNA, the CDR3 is TGTGCCAGCAGTTACTCTCGGACCTCCTACGAGCAGTACTTC.

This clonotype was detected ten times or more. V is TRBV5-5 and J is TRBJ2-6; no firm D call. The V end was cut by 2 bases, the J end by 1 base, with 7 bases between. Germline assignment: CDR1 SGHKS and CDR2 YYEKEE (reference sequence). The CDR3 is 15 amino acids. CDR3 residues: CASSFIGSGANVLTF. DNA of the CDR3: TGTGCCAGCAGCTTTATAGGATCTGGGGCCAACGTCCTGACTTTC.

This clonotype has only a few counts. CDR3 DNA: TGCGCCAGCACCAAGCAGGGAGGGAATTACAATCAGCCCCAGCATTTT. Its translation is CASTKQGGNYNQPQHF. The chain links TRBV10-2 to TRBJ1-5; D perhaps matches TRBD1 (5 bases). Per germline, CDR1 WSHSY and CDR2 SAAADI. The V gene lost 7 bases and the J gene lost 3 bases, with 19 bases spanning the gap. This CDR3 is built from 16 residues.

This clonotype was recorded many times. The CDR3 spells CASIGLAGRQETQYF. In DNA form, the CDR3 reads TGTGCCAGCATCGGGCTAGCGGGTAGACAAGAGACCCAGTACTTC. This chain uses TRBV5-6 with TRBJ2-5, with TRBD2 identical over 8 bases. There are 15 residues in the CDR3. CDR1 is SGHDT, CDR2 YYEEEE, per germline. V was pared by 6 bases and J by 2 bases, with 9 bases of the junction left unmatched.

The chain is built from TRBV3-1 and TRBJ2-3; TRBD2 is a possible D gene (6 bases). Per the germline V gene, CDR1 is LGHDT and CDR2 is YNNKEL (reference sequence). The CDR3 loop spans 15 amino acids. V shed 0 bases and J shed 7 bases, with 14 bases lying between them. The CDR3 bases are TGTGCCAGCAGCCAAGATCTGGTTAGCGGACATACGCAGTATTTT. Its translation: CASSQDLVSGHTQYF.

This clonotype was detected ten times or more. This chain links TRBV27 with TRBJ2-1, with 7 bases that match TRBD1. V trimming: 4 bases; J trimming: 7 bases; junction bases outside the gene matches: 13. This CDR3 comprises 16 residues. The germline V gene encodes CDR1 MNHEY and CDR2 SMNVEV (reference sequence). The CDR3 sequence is CASSSLGDRGGNEQFF. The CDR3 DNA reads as TGTGCCAGCAGTTCTCTCGGGGACAGAGGTGGGAATGAGCAGTTCTTC.

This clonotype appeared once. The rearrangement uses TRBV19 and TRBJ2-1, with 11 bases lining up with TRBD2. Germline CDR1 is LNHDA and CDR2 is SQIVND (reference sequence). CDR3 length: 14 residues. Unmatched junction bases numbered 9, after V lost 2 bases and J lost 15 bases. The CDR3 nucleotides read TGTGCCAGTAGTATATCGTTAGCGGGAGGGCCAGGGTTCTTC. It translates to CASSISLAGGPGFF.

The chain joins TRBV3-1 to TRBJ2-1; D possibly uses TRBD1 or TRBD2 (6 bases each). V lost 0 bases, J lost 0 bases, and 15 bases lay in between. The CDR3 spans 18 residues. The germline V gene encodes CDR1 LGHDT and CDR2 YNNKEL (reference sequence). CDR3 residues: CASSQESGGTSSYNEQFF. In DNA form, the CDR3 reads TGTGCCAGCAGCCAAGAGTCGGGCGGGACAAGCTCCTACAATGAGCAGTTCTTC.

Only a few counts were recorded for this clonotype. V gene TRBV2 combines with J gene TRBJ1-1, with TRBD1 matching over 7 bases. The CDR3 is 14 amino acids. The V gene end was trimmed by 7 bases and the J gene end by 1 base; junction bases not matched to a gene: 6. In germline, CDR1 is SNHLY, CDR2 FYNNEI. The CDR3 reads CASTQQGRNTEAFF. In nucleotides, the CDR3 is TGTGCCAGCACCCAACAGGGGAGGAACACTGAAGCTTTCTTT.

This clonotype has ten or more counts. This chain's CDR3 is CASSVGWLDTQYF. In DNA form, the CDR3 reads TGTGCCAGCAGCGTAGGATGGCTGGATACGCAGTATTTT. This chain links TRBV9 with TRBJ2-3; D unresolved. Trimming removed 0 bases at V and 6 bases at J, with 8 bases between. Germline assignment: CDR1 SGDLS and CDR2 YYNGEE. The CDR3 is 13 residues long.

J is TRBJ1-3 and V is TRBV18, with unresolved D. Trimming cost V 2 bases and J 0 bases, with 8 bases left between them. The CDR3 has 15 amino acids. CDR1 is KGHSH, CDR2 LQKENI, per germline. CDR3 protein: CASSPFTGSGNTIYF. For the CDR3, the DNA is TGTGCCAGCTCACCATTCACGGGCTCTGGAAACACCATATATTTT.

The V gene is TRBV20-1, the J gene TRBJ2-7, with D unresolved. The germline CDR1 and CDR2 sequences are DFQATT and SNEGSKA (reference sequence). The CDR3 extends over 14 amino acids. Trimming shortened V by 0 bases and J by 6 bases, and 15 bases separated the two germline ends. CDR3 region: CSARDRGVASEQYF. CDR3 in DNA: TGCAGTGCTAGAGATCGCGGCGTGGCGTCCGAGCAGTACTTC.

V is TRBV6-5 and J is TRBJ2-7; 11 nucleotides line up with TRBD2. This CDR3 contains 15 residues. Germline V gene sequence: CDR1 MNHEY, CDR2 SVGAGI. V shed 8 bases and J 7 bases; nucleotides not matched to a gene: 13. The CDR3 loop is CASGTSGLFFYEQYF. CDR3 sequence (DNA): TGTGCCAGCGGGACTAGCGGACTTTTTTTTTATGAGCAGTACTTC.

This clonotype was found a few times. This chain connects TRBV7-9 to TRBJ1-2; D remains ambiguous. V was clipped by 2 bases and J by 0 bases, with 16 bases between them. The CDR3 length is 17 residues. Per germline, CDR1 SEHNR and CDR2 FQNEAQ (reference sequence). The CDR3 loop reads CASSLLGRRMTNYGYTF. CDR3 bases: TGTGCCAGCAGCTTATTGGGCAGAAGGATGACTAACTATGGCTACACCTTC.

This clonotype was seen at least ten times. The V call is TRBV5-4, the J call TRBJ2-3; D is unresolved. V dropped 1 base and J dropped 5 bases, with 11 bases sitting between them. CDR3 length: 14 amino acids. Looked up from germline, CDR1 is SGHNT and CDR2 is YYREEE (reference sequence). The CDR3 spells CASSLSGSRDTQYF. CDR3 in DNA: TGTGCCAGCAGCTTGAGTGGCTCCCGAGATACGCAGTATTTT.

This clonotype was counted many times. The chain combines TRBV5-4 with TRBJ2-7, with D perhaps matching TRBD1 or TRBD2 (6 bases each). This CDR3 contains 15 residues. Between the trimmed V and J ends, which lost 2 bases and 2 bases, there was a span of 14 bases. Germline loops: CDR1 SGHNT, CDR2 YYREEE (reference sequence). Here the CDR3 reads CASSLMEGVAYEQYF. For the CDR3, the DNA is TGTGCCAGCAGCTTAATGGAGGGGGTGGCCTACGAGCAGTACTTC. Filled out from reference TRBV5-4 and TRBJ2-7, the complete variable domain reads ETGVTQSPTHLIKTRGQQVTLRCSSQSGHNTVSWYQQALGQGPQFIFQYYREEENGRGNFPPRFSGLQFPNYSSELNVNALELDDSALYLCASSLMEGVAYEQYFGPGTRLTVT.

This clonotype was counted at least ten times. The DNA of the CDR3 is TGCGCCAGCAGCCCGGGACGAAACTATGGCTACACCTTC. Translating gives CASSPGRNYGYTF. V gene TRBV5-1 combines with J gene TRBJ1-2; TRBD1 might be the D (5 bases). CDR3 length: 13 amino acids. V was cut by 4 bases and J by 2 bases, with 9 bases left in between. The germline gives CDR1 SGHRS, CDR2 YFSETQ.

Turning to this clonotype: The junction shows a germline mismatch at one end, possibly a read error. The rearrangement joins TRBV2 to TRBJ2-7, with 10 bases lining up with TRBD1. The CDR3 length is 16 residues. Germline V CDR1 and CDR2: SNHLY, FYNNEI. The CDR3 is CASSEGPGQGSYEQYF. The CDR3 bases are TGTGCCAGCAGCGAAGGGCCGGGACAGGGGTCCTACGAGCAGTACTTC.